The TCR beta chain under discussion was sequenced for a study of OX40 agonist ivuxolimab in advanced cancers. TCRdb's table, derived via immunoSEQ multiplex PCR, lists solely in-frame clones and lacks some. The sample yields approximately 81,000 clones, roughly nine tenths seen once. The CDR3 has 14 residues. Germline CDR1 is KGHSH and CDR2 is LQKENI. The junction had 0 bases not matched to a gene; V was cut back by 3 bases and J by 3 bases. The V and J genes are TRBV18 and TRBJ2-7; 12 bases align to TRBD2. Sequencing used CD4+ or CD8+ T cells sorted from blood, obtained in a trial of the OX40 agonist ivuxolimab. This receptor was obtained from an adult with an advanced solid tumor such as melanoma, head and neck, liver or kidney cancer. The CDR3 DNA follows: TGTGCCAGCTCACCGACTAGCGGGAGCTACGAGCAGTACTTC. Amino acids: CASSPTSGSYEQYF.